These 18 T cell receptor beta chains came from one sample sequenced in a study of a mutant IDH1 vaccine in newly diagnosed glioma. Sequencing used immunoSEQ multiplex PCR; TCRdb keeps in-frame clones, though not all of them. In the table there are roughly 40,000 clones, 80% to 90% of which are singletons. Their antigen targets remain unknown. Specified time point: week 5, during vaccination. In the vaccine, a single dose held 300 ug of the mutant IDH1 20-mer peptide, along with topical imiquimod. This material consisted of PBMCs, taken from a glioma patient whose treatment included an IDH1 peptide vaccine. These receptors were collected from a man aged 35-49 years with glioma.

The gene calls are TRBV29-1 and TRBJ2-1, with D maybe TRBD1 (6 bases). Trimming took 3 bases from V and 0 from J, leaving 18 bases between them. The CDR3 has 17 residues. Germline CDR1 SQVTM, CDR2 ANQGSEA. CDR3 sequence: CSVEGHDDQGSYNEQFF. The CDR3 nucleotides read TGCAGCGTTGAGGGACACGACGACCAGGGCTCCTACAATGAGCAGTTCTTC.

The genes are TRBV18 and TRBJ1-1; a possible D gene is TRBD1 (6 bases). The CDR3 extends over 14 amino acids. Trimming left V 0 bases short and J 8 bases short, with 13 bases between. Germline V gene data show CDR1 as KGHSH and CDR2 as LQKENI. The DNA for the CDR3 is TGTGCCAGCTCACCACCCGACAGGAAAAAAGAAGCTTTCTTT. This sequence encodes CASSPPDRKKEAFF.

This chain links TRBV5-6 with TRBJ1-6; TRBD1 matches at 8 bases. The trim removed 2 bases at V and 4 bases at J, leaving 2 bases unmatched. Germline loops: CDR1 SGHDT, CDR2 YYEEEE. The CDR3 spans 15 residues. CDR3 protein: CASSFGQGYNSPLHF. The CDR3 DNA is TGTGCCAGCAGCTTTGGACAGGGTTATAATTCACCCCTCCACTTT.

The V gene is TRBV5-4, the J gene TRBJ2-3; 9 nucleotides agree with TRBD1. The germline V gene has CDR1 SGHNT and CDR2 YYREEE (reference sequence). After removal of 4 bases from V and 6 bases from J, the junction contained 9 bases not matched to a gene. The CDR3 length is 15 residues. CDR3 in DNA: TGTGCCAGCAGCCGACCCGGGACAGGGACGGATACGCAGTATTTT. Translation gives CASSRPGTGTDTQYF.

The genes are TRBV6-1 and TRBJ2-1; D uncertain. This CDR3 contains 10 residues. The germline gives CDR1 MNHNS, CDR2 SASEGT. Deletions cut 8 bases from V and 9 bases from J, with 8 bases between. In DNA form, the CDR3 reads TGTGCCAGCCTCCATGGTGAGCAGTTCTTC. Translated, it gives CASLHGEQFF.

The chain joins TRBV6-1 to TRBJ2-5; D gene unclear. This CDR3 is 12 amino acids long. In germline, CDR1 is MNHNS, CDR2 SASEGT. V was trimmed by 6 bases and J by 6 bases, leaving 11 bases between them. As DNA, the CDR3 is TGTGCCAGCAGGCTCCGGATTCAGACCCAGTACTTC. It is translated as CASRLRIQTQYF.

This clone was observed once. The chain couples TRBV6-6 to TRBJ1-4; no clear D. V was trimmed by 6 bases and J by 0 bases, leaving 11 bases between them. The CDR3 sequence is 15 residues long. Germline V gene data show CDR1 as MNHNY and CDR2 as SVGAGI (reference sequence). The CDR3: CASRRTAATNEKLFF. The CDR3 coding sequence is TGTGCCAGCAGACGGACGGCTGCAACTAATGAAAAACTGTTTTTT.

The CDR3 bases are TGTGCCAGCAGCTTTCACACCTACACAGATACGCAGTATTTT. Amino acid sequence: CASSFHTYTDTQYF. The rearrangement links TRBV7-7 to TRBJ2-3; D ambiguous. Trimming took off 3 bases at V and 2 bases at J, with 9 bases between the two ends. The CDR3 runs to 14 residues. Looked up from germline, CDR1 is SSHAT and CDR2 is FNYEAQ (reference sequence).

The gene calls are TRBV2 and TRBJ2-7, with 7 bases aligning to TRBD1. Germline assignment: CDR1 SNHLY and CDR2 FYNNEI. V lost 8 bases and J lost 2; bases outside the gene matches: 12. The CDR3 runs to 15 residues. CDR3 in amino acids: CASSHPGQSAYEQYF. The CDR3, as DNA: TGTGCCAGCTCCCACCCGGGACAGAGTGCCTACGAGCAGTACTTC.

CDR3 sequence reads: CASSPPQGKGYEQYF. The CDR3 nucleotides read TGTGCCAGCTCACCACCTCAGGGAAAGGGTTACGAGCAGTACTTC. This chain links TRBV18 with TRBJ2-7, with D maybe TRBD1 (5 bases). Trimming removed 0 bases from V and 4 bases from J, with 13 bases in between. Germline-derived CDR1 and CDR2 are KGHSH and LQKENI. CDR3 length: 15 amino acids. Full variable domain (remainder filled in from reference TRBV18 and TRBJ2-7): NAGVMQNPRHLVRRRGQEARLRCSPMKGHSHVYWYRQLPEEGLKFMVYLQKENIIDESGMPKERFSAEFPKEGPSILRIQQVVRGDSAAYFCASSPPQGKGYEQYFGPGTRLTVT.

The chain is built from TRBV6-6 and TRBJ1-2, with D uncertain. Deletions cut 2 bases from V and 3 bases from J, with 7 bases between. Germline lookup yields CDR1 MNHNY and CDR2 SVGAGI (reference sequence). The CDR3 totals 13 residues. In nucleotides, the CDR3 is TGTGCCAGCAGTTACGACACCGACTATGGCTACACCTTC. The encoded protein is CASSYDTDYGYTF.

The rearrangement links TRBV28 to TRBJ1-3; D ambiguous. The V end was cut by 7 bases, the J end by 4 bases, with 11 bases between. Per germline, CDR1 MDHEN and CDR2 SYDVKM. The CDR3 consists of 13 residues. CDR3 in amino acids: CASNGWSGNTIYF. The DNA of the CDR3 is TGTGCCAGCAACGGGTGGTCGGGAAACACCATATATTTT. Together with reference TRBV28 and TRBJ1-3, the CDR3 gives the full variable domain: DVKVTQSSRYLVKRTGEKVFLECVQDMDHENMFWYRQDPGLGLRLIYFSYDVKMKEKGDIPEGYSVSREKKERFSLILESASTNQTSMYLCASNGWSGNTIYFGEGSWLTVV.

V usage is TRBV7-9 and J usage is TRBJ1-2; perhaps TRBD1 as D (5 bases). The CDR3 extends over 13 amino acids. Trimming removed 3 bases from V and 5 bases from J, with 10 bases in between. Germline values: CDR1 SEHNR, CDR2 FQNEAQ (reference sequence). CDR3 bases: TGTGCCAGCAGCTTGGGCAGGGCATATGGCTACACCTTC. It specifies CASSLGRAYGYTF.

V usage is TRBV4-1 and J usage is TRBJ2-5; TRBD1 agrees at 9 bases. The CDR3 covers 16 residues. Germline CDR1 is MGHRA and CDR2 is YSYEKL. Trimming at V came to 5 bases and at J to 5 bases, leaving 12 bases not matched to a gene. CDR3 bases: TGCGCCAGCAGCTTTACAGGGGGCCCGATTCGGGAGACCCAGTACTTC. It translates to CASSFTGGPIRETQYF.

The J gene is TRBJ2-4, the V gene TRBV5-6; the D gene is possibly TRBD1 (5 bases). V was trimmed by 0 bases and J by 0 bases, leaving 16 bases between them. This CDR3 is built from 18 residues. CDR1 and CDR2 from the germline V gene are SGHDT and YYEEEE. In DNA form, the CDR3 reads TGTGCCAGCAGCTTGGCCGTGACAGATGCTCTAGCCAAAAACATTCAGTACTTC. This gives the protein CASSLAVTDALAKNIQYF.

The V and J genes are TRBV4-3 and TRBJ2-1; 11 bases line up with TRBD2. Per germline, CDR1 LGHNA and CDR2 YSLEER. V was clipped by 5 bases and J by 5 bases; unmatched bases: 11. CDR3 length equals 17 residues. The CDR3 region is CASSTATVAGGDNEQFF. Written as DNA, the CDR3 is TGCGCCAGCAGCACTGCGACCGTAGCGGGAGGGGACAATGAGCAGTTCTTC.

The chain links TRBV6-5 to TRBJ2-5; possible D gene TRBD2, 6 bases. The CDR3 is 15 residues long. Per the germline V gene, CDR1 is MNHEY and CDR2 is SVGAGI. V was cut by 6 bases and J by 4 bases, with 18 bases left in between. The CDR3 reads CASRRTRGLRETQYF. Written as DNA, the CDR3 is TGTGCCAGCAGGCGGACTCGGGGACTTAGAGAGACCCAGTACTTC.

A single count supports this clone. This rearrangement joins TRBV7-2 to TRBJ2-1, with TRBD2 matching over 10 bases. V dropped 7 bases and J dropped 9; count of bases not matched to a gene: 9. Germline V gives CDR1 SGHTA, CDR2 FQGNSA. The CDR3 consists of 14 residues. The CDR3, as DNA: TGTGCCAGCATAGCGGGAGGATTCACCCGTGAGCAGTTCTTC. This gives the protein CASIAGGFTREQFF.